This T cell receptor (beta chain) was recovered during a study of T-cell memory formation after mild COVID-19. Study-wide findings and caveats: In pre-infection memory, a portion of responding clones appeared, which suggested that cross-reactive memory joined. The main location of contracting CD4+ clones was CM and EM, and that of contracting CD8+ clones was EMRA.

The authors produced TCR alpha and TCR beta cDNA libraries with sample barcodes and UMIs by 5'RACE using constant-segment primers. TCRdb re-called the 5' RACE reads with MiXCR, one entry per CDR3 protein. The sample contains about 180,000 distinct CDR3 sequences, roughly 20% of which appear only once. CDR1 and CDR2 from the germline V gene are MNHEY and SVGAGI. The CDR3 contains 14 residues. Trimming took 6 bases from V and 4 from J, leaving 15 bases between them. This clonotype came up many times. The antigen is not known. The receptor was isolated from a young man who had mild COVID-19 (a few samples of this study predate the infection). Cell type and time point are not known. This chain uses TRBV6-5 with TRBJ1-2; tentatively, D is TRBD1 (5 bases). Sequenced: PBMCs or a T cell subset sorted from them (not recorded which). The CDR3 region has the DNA TGTGCCAGCAGACTGTTTCAGGGAGGCTATGGCTACACCTTC. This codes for CASRLFQGGYGYTF.